This is a list of T cell receptor beta chains from one sample in a study of cytomegalovirus exposure and HLA in healthy donors. Assay used: immunoSEQ multiplex PCR; TCRdb lists only in-frame clones, some missing. The profile covers 150,000 to 200,000 clones, with 75% to 80% appearing a single time and approximately 6% taken by the ten largest. Sequencing was performed on PBMCs. These receptors all stem from a woman aged 25 to 45 in good health and CMV-seropositive. The CDR3 runs from the conserved cysteine through the conserved F or W. The D gene is left open where the match is weak. For some rows the clone size is stated as once, few or many, or as a class when expanded; others skip it.

size	D	length	V	J	DNA	CDR3
NA	TRBD2	12	TRBV11-1	TRBJ2-3	TGTGCCAGCAGTCAGACTAGCTGGGGGCAGTATTTT	CASSQTSWGQYF
NA	NA	12	TRBV5-6	TRBJ2-1	TGTGCCAGCAACGGACACAGCAATGAGCAGTTCTTC	CASNGHSNEQFF
NA	NA	17	TRBV28	TRBJ1-5	TGTGCCAGCAAGCCCTTACCCCACCGTTACAGCAATCAGCCCCAGCATTTT	CASKPLPHRYSNQPQHF
NA	NA	15	TRBV19	TRBJ2-1	TGTGCCAGTCAGGACCACTCCACCCAAAGCGGTGAGCAGTTCTTC	CASQDHSTQSGEQFF
NA	TRBD2	17	TRBV4-2	TRBJ2-5	TGTGCCAGCAGCCAACTAACTAGCGGGGGGGATCAAGAGACCCAGTACTTC	CASSQLTSGGDQETQYF
NA	NA	12	TRBV10-3	TRBJ2-3	TGTGCCATCAGTGAGGAGGCGGATACGCAGTATTTT	CAISEEADTQYF
once	TRBD1	13	TRBV28	TRBJ1-1	TGTGCCAGCAGGCGAACAGGGGGGACTGAAGCTTTCTTT	CASRRTGGTEAFF
NA	NA	18	TRBV7-9	TRBJ2-5	TGTGCCAGCAGCTTACCTCGTCTGGGCGTCTCCCCCCAAGAGACCCAGTACTTC	CASSLPRLGVSPQETQYF
NA	NA	15	TRBV11-3	TRBJ1-3	TGTGCCCGCCACAGAGTGGCGCCTGCTGGAAACACCATATATTTT	CARHRVAPAGNTIYF
NA	TRBD2	16	TRBV28	TRBJ2-1	TGTGCCAGCAGGACCCTTTTAGCGGGAGCTTTGGATGAGCAGTTCTTC	CASRTLLAGALDEQFF
once	NA	16	TRBV18	TRBJ1-3	TGTGCCAGCTCACCAAAACAGCCTCTCTCTGGAAACACCATATATTTT	CASSPKQPLSGNTIYF
NA	TRBD1	19	TRBV5-1	TRBJ1-3	TGCGCCAGCAGCTGGGGGTCATTAGGACAGGGTTTGCGTGGAAACACCATATATTTT	CASSWGSLGQGLRGNTIYF
few	TRBD1	18	TRBV7-9	TRBJ1-1	TGTGCCAGCAGCCTAAGACGTTTAGGGGGCGCAGGCAACACTGAAGCTTTCTTT	CASSLRRLGGAGNTEAFF
once	NA	13	TRBV11-3	TRBJ2-7	TGTGCCAGCAGCTTAGATAGCAGCGGAAAGCAGTACTTC	CASSLDSSGKQYF
NA	NA	14	TRBV5-1	TRBJ1-2	TGCGCCAGCAGCTTGGACGACAGGAGGTATGGCTACACCTTC	CASSLDDRRYGYTF
NA	NA	13	TRBV7-9	TRBJ2-1	TGTGCCAGCAGCTCCGGGACTCACAATGAGCAGTTCTTC	CASSSGTHNEQFF
NA	NA	16	TRBV5-4	TRBJ1-2	TGTGCCAGCAAGGGCCCGGGGGGGAGGCTTGGCTATGGCTACACCTTC	CASKGPGGRLGYGYTF
NA	TRBD2	16	TRBV10-2	TRBJ2-1	TGCGCCAGCAGTGGATCGACTAGCTTCTCCCCTCTTAAGCAGTTCTTC	CASSGSTSFSPLKQFF
few	NA	13	TRBV2	TRBJ1-5	TGTGCCAGCAGTCCTATTAGCAATCAGCCCCAGCATTTT	CASSPISNQPQHF
NA	NA	17	TRBV7-6	TRBJ1-5	TGTGCCAGCAGCTTAGCGACAGATAGTTATAGCAATCAGCCCCAGCATTTT	CASSLATDSYSNQPQHF
NA	TRBD2	18	TRBV7-9	TRBJ2-3	TGTGCCAGCAGCTTAACACGGGGGGGCCGGTTCAATGCAGATACGCAGTATTTT	CASSLTRGGRFNADTQYF
few	NA	13	TRBV19	TRBJ1-3	TGTGCCAGTAGTAATACGGGTGGAAACACCATATATTTT	CASSNTGGNTIYF
NA	TRBD1	18	TRBV15	TRBJ1-2	TGTGCCACCAGCAGAGGGGGTGCGGGACAGGGTGTTATTAATGGCTACACCTTC	CATSRGGAGQGVINGYTF
few	TRBD1	13	TRBV5-6	TRBJ1-1	TGTGCCAGCAGCGGGACAGGGTTCACTGAAGCTTTCTTT	CASSGTGFTEAFF
NA	NA	12	TRBV7-9	TRBJ1-1	TGTGCCAGCACCGTCGGGTCAATGGAAGCTTTCTTT	CASTVGSMEAFF
NA	NA	13	TRBV7-9	TRBJ1-2	TGTGCCAGCAGCTTACAATCGGGATATGGCTACACCTTC	CASSLQSGYGYTF
NA	TRBD2	15	TRBV7-6	TRBJ2-1	TGTGCCAGCAGCCGTCGGACTAGCGGCTACAATGAGCAGTTCTTC	CASSRRTSGYNEQFF
NA	NA	14	TRBV6-1	TRBJ2-2	TGTGCCAGCAGTCAGAGTGGGGAGCCCGGGGAGCTGTTTTTT	CASSQSGEPGELFF
NA	NA	14	TRBV19	TRBJ1-1	TGTGCCAGCAACCCCCTAGGTGTAAACACTGAAGCTTTCTTT	CASNPLGVNTEAFF
NA	TRBD1	18	TRBV19	TRBJ1-5	TGTGCCAGTAGGACGCCCGCCGGACAGGGGTATAGCAATCAGCCCCAGCATTTT	CASRTPAGQGYSNQPQHF
NA	NA	10	TRBV19	TRBJ1-2	TGTGCCGCGGGACCTTTGGGCTACACCTTC	CAAGPLGYTF
NA	NA	14	TRBV28	TRBJ1-2	TGTGCCAGCACCCAAGATCAGACCCGAGGTGGCTACACCTTC	CASTQDQTRGGYTF
NA	NA	14	TRBV27	TRBJ2-1	TGTGCCAGCAGTTTCAGGGACTCCACCAATGAGCAGTTCTTC	CASSFRDSTNEQFF
few	NA	13	TRBV15	TRBJ2-7	TGTGCCACCAGTAAGAGGCCAGGGGCCGAGCAGTACTTC	CATSKRPGAEQYF
NA	NA	14	TRBV5-3	TRBJ2-1	TGTGCCAGAAGCTTGGCACTTCTAAACAATGAGCAGTTCTTC	CARSLALLNNEQFF
NA	TRBD2	14	TRBV5-6	TRBJ2-5	TGTGCCAGCAGTCGCCGGACTAGGTTAGAGACCCAGTACTTC	CASSRRTRLETQYF
NA	NA	15	TRBV5-6	TRBJ2-6	TGTGCCAGCAGGCCCCTTACCTATGGGGCCAACGTCCTGACTTTC	CASRPLTYGANVLTF
NA	NA	15	TRBV29-1	TRBJ2-7	TGCAGCGTTGAGACTCAGGGACAACACCTCTACGAGCAGTACTTC	CSVETQGQHLYEQYF
NA	NA	13	TRBV5-1	TRBJ1-4	TGCGCCAGCAGTGAGGGCATTGATGAAAAACTGTTTTTT	CASSEGIDEKLFF
NA	TRBD1	16	TRBV11-2	TRBJ2-3	TGTGCCAGCAGCTTCCTGACAGGGCGGGGCACAGATACGCAGTATTTT	CASSFLTGRGTDTQYF